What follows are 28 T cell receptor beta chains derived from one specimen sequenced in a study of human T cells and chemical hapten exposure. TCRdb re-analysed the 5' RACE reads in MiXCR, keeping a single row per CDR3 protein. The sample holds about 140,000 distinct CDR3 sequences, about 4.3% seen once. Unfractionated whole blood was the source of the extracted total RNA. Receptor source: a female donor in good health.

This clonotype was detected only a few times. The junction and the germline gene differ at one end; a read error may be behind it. Here the CDR3 reads CASSPQTGSSGDTF. The CDR3 DNA reads TGTGCCAGTAGTCCCCAAACAGGTTCGAGTGGCGACACCTTC. This rearrangement joins TRBV19 to TRBJ1-2; maybe TRBD1 (5 bases). Per the germline V gene, CDR1 is LNHDA and CDR2 is SQIVND (reference sequence). The CDR3 extends over 14 amino acids.

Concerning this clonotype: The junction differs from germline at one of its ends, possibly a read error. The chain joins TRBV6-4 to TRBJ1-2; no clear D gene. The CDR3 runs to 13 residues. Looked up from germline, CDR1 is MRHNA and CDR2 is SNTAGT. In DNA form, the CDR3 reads TGTGCCAGCAGTGAGGCGGAGAACTATGGCGACACCTTC. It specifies CASSEAENYGDTF.

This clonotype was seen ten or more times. The CDR3 sequence is CSARGMADYNEQFF. CDR3 DNA sequence: TGCAGTGCTAGAGGAATGGCAGACTACAATGAGCAGTTCTTC. This rearrangement joins TRBV20-1 to TRBJ2-1, with D uncertain. Trimming shortened V by 1 base and J by 3 bases, and 10 bases separated the two germline ends. CDR1 and CDR2 from the germline V gene are DFQATT and SNEGSKA (reference sequence). This CDR3 is built from 14 residues.

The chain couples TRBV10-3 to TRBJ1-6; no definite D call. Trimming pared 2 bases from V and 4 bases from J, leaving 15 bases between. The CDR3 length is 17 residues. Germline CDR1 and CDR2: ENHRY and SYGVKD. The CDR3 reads CAISEVEGVKYNSPLHF. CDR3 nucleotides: TGTGCCATCAGTGAGGTGGAGGGAGTGAAGTATAATTCACCCCTCCACTTT.

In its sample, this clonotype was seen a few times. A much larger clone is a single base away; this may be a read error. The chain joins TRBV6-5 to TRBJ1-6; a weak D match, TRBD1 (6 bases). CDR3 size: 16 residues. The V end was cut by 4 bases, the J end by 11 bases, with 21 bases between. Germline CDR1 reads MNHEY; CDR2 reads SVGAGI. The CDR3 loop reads CASSLGRGRTSAPLHF. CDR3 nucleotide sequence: TGTGCCAGCAGTTTGGGCAGGGGAAGAACAAGTGCACCCCTCCACTTT.

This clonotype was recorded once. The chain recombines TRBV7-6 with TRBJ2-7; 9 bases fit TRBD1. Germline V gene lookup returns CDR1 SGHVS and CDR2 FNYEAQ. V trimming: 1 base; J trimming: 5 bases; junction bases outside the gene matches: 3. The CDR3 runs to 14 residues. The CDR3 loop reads CASSLGRTGDEQYF. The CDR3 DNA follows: TGTGCCAGCAGCTTAGGAAGGACAGGGGACGAGCAGTACTTC.

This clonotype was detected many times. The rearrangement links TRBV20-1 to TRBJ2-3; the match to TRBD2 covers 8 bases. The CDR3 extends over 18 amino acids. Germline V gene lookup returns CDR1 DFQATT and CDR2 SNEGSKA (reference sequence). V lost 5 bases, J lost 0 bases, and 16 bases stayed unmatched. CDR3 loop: CSAEPRPIAGPSTDTQYF. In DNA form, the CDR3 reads TGCAGTGCTGAACCCCGCCCCATAGCGGGGCCTAGCACAGATACGCAGTATTTT.

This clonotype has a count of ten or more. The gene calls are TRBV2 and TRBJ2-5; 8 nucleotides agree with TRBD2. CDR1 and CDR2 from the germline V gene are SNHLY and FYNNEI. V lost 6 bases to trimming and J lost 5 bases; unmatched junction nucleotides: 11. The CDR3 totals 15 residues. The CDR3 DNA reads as TGTGCCAGCAGCGGGACTAGTTCCGATACGGAGACCCAGTACTTC. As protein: CASSGTSSDTETQYF.

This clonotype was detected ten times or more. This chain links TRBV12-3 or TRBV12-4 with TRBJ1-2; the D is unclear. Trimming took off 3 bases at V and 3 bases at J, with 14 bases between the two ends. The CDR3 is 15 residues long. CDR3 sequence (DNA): TGTGCCAGCAGTTTGATTGGGAGGATGGACTATGGCTACACCTTC. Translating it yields CASSLIGRMDYGYTF.

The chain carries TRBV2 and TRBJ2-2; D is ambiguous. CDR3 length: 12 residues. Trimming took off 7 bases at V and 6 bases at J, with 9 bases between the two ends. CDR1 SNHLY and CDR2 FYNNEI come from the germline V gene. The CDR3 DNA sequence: TGTGCCAGCACTCGGCTAGCCGGGGAGCTGTTTTTT. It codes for CASTRLAGELFF.

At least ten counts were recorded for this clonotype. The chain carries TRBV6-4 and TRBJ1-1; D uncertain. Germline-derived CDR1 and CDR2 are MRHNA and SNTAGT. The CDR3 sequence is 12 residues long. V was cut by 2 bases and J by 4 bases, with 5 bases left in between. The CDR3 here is CASSDASTEAFF. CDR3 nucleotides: TGTGCCAGCAGTGACGCGAGCACTGAAGCTTTCTTT.

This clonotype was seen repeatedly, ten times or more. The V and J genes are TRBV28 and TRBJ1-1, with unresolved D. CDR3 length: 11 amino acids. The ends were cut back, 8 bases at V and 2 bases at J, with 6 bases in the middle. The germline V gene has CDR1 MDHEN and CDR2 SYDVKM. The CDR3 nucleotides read TGTGCCAGCGTCGGAAACACTGAAGCTTTCTTT. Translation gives CASVGNTEAFF.

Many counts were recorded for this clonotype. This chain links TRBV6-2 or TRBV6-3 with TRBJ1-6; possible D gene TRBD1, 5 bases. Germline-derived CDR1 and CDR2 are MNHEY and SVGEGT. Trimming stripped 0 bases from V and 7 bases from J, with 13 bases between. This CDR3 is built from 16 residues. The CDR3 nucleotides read TGTGCCAGCAGTTACTCGACAGCCCGACTAAATTCACCCCTCCACTTT. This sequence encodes CASSYSTARLNSPLHF.

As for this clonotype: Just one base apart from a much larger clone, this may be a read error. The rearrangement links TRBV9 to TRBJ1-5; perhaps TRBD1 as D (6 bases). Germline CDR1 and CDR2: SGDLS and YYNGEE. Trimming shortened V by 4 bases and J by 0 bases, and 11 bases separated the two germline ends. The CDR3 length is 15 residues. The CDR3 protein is CASSSQGNSNQPQHF. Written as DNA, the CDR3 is TGTGCCAGCAGCTCCCAGGGGAATAGCAATCAGCCCCAGCATTTT.

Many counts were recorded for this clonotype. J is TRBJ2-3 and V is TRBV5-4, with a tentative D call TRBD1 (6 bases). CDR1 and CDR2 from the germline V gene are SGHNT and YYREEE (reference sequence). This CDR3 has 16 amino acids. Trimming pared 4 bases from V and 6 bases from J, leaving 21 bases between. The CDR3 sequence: CASSGTPTSFSDTQYF. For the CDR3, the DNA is TGTGCCAGCAGCGGGACACCCACAAGTTTTTCGGATACGCAGTATTTT.

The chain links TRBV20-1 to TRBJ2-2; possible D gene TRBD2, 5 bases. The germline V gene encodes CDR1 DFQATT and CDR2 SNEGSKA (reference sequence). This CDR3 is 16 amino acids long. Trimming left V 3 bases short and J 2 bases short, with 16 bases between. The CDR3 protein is CSARGRDGFNTGELFF. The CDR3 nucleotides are TGCAGTGCTAGGGGGAGAGACGGATTTAACACCGGGGAGCTGTTTTTT.

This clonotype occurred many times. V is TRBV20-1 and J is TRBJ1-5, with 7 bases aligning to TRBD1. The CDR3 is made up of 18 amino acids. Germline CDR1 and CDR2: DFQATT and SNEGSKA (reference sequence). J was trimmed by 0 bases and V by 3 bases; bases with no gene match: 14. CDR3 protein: CSASGGRGSTYSNQPQHF. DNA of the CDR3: TGCAGTGCTAGCGGTGGCAGGGGGTCCACCTATAGCAATCAGCCCCAGCATTTT.

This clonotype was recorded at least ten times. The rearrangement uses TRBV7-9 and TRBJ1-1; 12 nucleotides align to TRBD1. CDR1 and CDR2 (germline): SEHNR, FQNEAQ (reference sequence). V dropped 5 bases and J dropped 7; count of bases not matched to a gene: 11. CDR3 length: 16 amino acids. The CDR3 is CASSVGGQGAQNEAFF. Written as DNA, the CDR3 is TGTGCCAGCAGCGTAGGGGGACAGGGGGCTCAAAATGAAGCTTTCTTT.

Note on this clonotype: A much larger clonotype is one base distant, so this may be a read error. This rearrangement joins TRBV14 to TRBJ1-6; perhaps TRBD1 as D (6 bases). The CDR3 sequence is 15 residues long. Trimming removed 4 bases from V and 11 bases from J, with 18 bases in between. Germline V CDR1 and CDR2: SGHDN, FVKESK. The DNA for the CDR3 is TGTGCCAGCAGCCGACGGGGGGGGCAAAATGCACCCCTCCACTTT. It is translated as CASSRRGGQNAPLHF.

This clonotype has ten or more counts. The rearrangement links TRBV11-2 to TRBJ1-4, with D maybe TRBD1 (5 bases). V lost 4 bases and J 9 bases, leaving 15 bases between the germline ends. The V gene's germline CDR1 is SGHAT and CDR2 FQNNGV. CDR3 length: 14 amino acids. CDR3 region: CASSSTGGFQKLFF. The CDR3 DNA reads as TGTGCCAGCAGCTCAACCGGGGGATTTCAAAAACTGTTTTTT.

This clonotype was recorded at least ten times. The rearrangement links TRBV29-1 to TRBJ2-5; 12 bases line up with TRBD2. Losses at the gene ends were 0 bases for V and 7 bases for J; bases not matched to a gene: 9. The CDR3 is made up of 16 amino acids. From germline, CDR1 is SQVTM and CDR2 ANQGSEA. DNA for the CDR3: TGCAGCGTTGAAGATCCGGCTAGCGGGGGGGCAGGGACCCAGTACTTC. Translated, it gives CSVEDPASGGAGTQYF.

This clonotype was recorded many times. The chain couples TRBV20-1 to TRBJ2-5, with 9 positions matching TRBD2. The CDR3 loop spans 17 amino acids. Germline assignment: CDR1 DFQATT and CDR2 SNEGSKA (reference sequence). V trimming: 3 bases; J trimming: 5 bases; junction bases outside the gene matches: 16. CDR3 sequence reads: CSARPLGRGGVSETQYF. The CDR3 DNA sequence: TGCAGTGCTAGGCCTCTGGGGCGGGGGGGCGTGTCGGAGACCCAGTACTTC.

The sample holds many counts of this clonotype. CDR3 coding DNA: TGTGCCAGCAGCTTAGGCTCCAGAGATTGGTCCTCGAACACTGAAGCTTTCTTT. It codes for CASSLGSRDWSSNTEAFF. The rearrangement links TRBV7-4 to TRBJ1-1, with unresolved D. V was clipped by 1 base and J by 1 base, with 19 bases between them. There are 18 residues in the CDR3. Germline lookup yields CDR1 SGHVT and CDR2 SQSDAQ.

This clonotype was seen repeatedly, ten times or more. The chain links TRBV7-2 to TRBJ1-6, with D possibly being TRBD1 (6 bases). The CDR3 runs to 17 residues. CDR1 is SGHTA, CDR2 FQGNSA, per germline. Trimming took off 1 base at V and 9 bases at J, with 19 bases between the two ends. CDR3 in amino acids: CASSLGRSGALSSPLHF. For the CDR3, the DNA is TGTGCCAGCAGCTTAGGACGATCGGGGGCGCTCAGTTCACCCCTCCACTTT.

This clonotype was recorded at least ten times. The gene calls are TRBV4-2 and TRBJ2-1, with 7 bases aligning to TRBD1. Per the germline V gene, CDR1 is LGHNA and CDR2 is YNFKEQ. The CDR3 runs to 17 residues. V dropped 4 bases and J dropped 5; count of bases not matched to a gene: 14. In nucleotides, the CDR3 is TGTGCCAGCAGCCGCAACGGTCCGGGACAGTACAACAATGAGCAGTTCTTC. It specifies CASSRNGPGQYNNEQFF.

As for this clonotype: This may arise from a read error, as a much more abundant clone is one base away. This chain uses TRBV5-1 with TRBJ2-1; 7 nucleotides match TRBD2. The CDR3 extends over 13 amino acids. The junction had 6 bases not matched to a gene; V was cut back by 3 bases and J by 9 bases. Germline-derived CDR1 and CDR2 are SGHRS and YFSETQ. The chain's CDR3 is CASSSREEGEQFF. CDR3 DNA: TGCGCCAGCAGCTCCCGGGAGGAAGGTGAGCAGTTCTTC.

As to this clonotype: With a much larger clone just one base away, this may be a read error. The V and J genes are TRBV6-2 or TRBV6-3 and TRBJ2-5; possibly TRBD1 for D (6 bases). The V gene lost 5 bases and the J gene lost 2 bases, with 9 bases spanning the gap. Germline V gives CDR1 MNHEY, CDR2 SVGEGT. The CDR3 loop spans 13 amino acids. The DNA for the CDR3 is TGTGCCAGCAGTGGACAGACACAAGAGACCCAGTACTTC. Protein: CASSGQTQETQYF.

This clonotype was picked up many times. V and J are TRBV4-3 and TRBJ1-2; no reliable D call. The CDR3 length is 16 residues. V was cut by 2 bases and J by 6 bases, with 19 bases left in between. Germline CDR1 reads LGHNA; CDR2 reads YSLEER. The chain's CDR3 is CASSQPGAQNLNGYTF. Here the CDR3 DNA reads TGCGCCAGCAGCCAACCGGGCGCCCAAAACTTGAATGGCTACACCTTC.